This T cell receptor beta chain came from a study of T cells in localized non-small cell lung cancer. Whole-study results and caveats: Overall survival was longer when the density of T cells in the blood was higher. Heterogeneity remains possible, as sequencing covered one tumor region only. Adjacent lung had a median about 55 of the 100 largest tumor clones. Exceeding tumor, uninvolved adjacent lung had the highest T cell clonality.

Generated by immunoSEQ multiplex PCR, the TCRdb table keeps only in-frame clones and is missing some. This table holds 28,000 or so clones, about nine tenths found once. In germline, CDR1 is MNHNS, CDR2 SASEGT. CDR3 length equals 14 residues. The germline V and J ends were trimmed by 4 bases and 0 bases, with 10 bases remaining between them. About this clone: Its antigen is not known.

The clonotype comes from a male donor aged 60 or older with stage I lung adenocarcinoma. Sequences were derived from peripheral blood, sampled before any cancer treatment. This sequence joins TRBV6-1 and TRBJ2-7, with D unresolved. The CDR3 reads CASSGTWGSYEQYF. The CDR3, as DNA: TGTGCCAGCAGTGGTACTTGGGGCTCCTACGAGCAGTACTTC.